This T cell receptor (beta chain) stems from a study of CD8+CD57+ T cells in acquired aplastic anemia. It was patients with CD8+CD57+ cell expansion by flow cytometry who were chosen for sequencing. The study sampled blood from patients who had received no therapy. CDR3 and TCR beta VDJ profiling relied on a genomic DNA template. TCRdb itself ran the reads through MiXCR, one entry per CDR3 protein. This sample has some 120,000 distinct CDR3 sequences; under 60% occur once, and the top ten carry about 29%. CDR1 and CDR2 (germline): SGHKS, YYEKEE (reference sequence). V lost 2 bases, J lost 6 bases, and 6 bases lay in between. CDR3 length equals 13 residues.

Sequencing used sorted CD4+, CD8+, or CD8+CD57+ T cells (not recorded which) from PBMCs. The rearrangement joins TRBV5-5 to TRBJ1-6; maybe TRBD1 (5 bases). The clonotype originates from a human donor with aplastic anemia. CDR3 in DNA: TGTGCCAGCAGCTTTCAGGGTAATTCACCCCTCCACTTT. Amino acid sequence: CASSFQGNSPLHF.